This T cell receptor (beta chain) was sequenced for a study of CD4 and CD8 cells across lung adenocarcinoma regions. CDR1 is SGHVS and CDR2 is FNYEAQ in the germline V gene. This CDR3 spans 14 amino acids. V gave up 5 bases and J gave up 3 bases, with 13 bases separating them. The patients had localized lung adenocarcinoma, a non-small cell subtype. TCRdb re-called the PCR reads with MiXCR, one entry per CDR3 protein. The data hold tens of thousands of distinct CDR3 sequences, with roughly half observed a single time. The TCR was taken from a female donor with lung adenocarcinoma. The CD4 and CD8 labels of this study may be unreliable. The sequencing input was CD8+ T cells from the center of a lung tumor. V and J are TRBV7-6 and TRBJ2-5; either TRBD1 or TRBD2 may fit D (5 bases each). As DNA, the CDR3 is TGTGCCAGCAGCCCCCTTGGGACGAAAGAGACCCAGTACTTC. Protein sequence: CASSPLGTKETQYF.